The 4 T cell receptor beta chains listed next were all sequenced from one sample in a study of cytomegalovirus exposure and HLA in healthy donors. Vbeta (60) and Jbeta (13) primers were used in the PCR. Sequenced by immunoSEQ multiplex PCR; TCRdb stores in-frame clones only, minus some. The sample has around 150,000 clones; 65% to 85% are singletons. Specimen: PBMCs. The receptors originated from a woman younger than 45 in good health and CMV-seropositive.

The J gene is TRBJ1-2, the V gene TRBV19; D perhaps matches TRBD1 (5 bases). The CDR3 runs to 15 residues. V was pared by 5 bases and J by 7 bases, with 20 bases between. CDR1 is LNHDA and CDR2 is SQIVND in the germline V gene (reference sequence). The CDR3 coding sequence is TGTGCCAGTAGTCCTCGATGGGGTAGGACAATTGGCTACACCTTC. Protein sequence: CASSPRWGRTIGYTF.

The rearrangement joins TRBV7-2 to TRBJ2-7, with 9 bases matching TRBD1. Germline CDR1 reads SGHTA; CDR2 reads FQGNSA. CDR3 length: 14 residues. The J segment lost 5 bases and the V segment lost 1 base, leaving 3 bases of the junction unmatched. The CDR3 is CASSLGDRAHEQYF. The CDR3 bases are TGTGCCAGCAGCTTAGGGGACAGGGCCCACGAGCAGTACTTC.

The gene calls are TRBV9 and TRBJ2-3, with 8 bases lining up with TRBD2. The V gene end was trimmed by 6 bases and the J gene end by 5 bases; junction bases not matched to a gene: 11. This CDR3 has 15 amino acids. CDR1 and CDR2 from the germline V gene are SGDLS and YYNGEE. The CDR3, as DNA: TGTGCCAGCACGAAGGTTAGCGGGGAGATAGATACGCAGTATTTT. It codes for CASTKVSGEIDTQYF.

The chain employs TRBV7-6 and TRBJ2-2; 11 bases line up with TRBD1. With 2 bases clipped from V and 6 bases from J, the junction kept 8 bases outside the gene matches. The germline V gene encodes CDR1 SGHVS and CDR2 FNYEAQ. The CDR3 has 17 amino acids. CDR3 residues: CASSLLPPGQGAGELFF. Here the CDR3 DNA reads TGTGCCAGCAGCTTACTGCCCCCGGGACAGGGGGCCGGGGAGCTGTTTTTT.